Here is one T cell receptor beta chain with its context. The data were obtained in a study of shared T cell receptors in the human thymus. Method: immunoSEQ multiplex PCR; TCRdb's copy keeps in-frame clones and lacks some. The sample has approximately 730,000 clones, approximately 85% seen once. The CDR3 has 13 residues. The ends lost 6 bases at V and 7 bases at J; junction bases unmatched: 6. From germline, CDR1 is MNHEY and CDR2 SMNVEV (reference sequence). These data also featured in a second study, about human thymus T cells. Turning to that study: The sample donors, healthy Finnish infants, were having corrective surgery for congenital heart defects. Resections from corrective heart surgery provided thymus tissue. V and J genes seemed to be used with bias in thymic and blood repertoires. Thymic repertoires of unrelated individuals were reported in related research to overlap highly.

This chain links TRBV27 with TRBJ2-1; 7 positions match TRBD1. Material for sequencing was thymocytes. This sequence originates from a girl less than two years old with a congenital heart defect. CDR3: CASSKRQGNEQFF. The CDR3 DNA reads TGTGCCAGCAGCAAAAGACAGGGTAATGAGCAGTTCTTC.